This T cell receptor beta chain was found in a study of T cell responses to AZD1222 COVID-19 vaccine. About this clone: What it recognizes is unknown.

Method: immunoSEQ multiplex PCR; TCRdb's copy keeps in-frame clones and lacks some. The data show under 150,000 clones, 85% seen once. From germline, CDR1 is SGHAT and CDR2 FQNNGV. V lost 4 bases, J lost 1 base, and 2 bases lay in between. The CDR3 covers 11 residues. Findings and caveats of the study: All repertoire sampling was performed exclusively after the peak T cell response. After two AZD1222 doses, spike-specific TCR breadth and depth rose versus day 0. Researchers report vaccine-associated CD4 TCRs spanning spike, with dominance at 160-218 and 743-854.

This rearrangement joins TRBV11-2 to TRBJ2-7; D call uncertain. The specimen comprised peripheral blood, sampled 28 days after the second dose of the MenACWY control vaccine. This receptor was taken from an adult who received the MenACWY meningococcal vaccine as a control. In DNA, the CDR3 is TGTGCCAGCAGCTCTTCCTACGAGCAGTACTTC. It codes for CASSSSYEQYF.